A single sample gave rise to the 30 T cell receptor beta chains below, sequenced in a study of Ad26.COV2.S vaccination and SARS-CoV-2 variants. Repertoires were generated with immunoSEQ multiplex PCR, while TCRdb's copy carries only in-frame clones and drops some. The table records 350,000 to 500,000 clones, 90% of them present only once. Treatment described: around 19 received Ad26.COV2.S at low or high dose, single or two shots; about 5 received placebo; per-sample allocation not given. Collection of the samples took place on day 63 after the first injection of vaccine or placebo. The specimen comprised peripheral blood, sampled in a trial of Ad26.COV2.S vaccine versus placebo. The receptors were sampled from a person between 18 and 65 years old who received the Ad26.COV2.S COVID-19 vaccine or a placebo.

The J gene is TRBJ2-1, the V gene TRBV27; 8 bases map to TRBD2. Trimming at V came to 6 bases and at J to 5 bases, leaving 9 bases not matched to a gene. The CDR3 has 15 amino acids. Germline CDR1 reads MNHEY; CDR2 reads SMNVEV (reference sequence). CDR3 DNA sequence: TGTGCCAGCAGCCCAGGATGGCGGGAGGACAATGAGCAGTTCTTC. Amino acid sequence: CASSPGWREDNEQFF.

V is TRBV11-3 and J is TRBJ1-3; TRBD1 is a possible D gene (5 bases). With 5 bases removed from V and 0 bases from J, the gap between germline ends came to 11 bases. In germline, CDR1 is SGHNT, CDR2 YENEEA. This CDR3 has 15 residues. CDR3 DNA sequence: TGTGCCAGCAGCGTAGGAGGGGTCTCTGGAAACACCATATATTTT. This sequence encodes CASSVGGVSGNTIYF.

The genes are TRBV20-1 and TRBJ2-7; D is perhaps TRBD2 (5 bases). The CDR3 spans 16 residues. Trimming removed 3 bases at V and 3 bases at J, with 21 bases between. The germline V gene encodes CDR1 DFQATT and CDR2 SNEGSKA (reference sequence). The CDR3 DNA is TGCAGTGCTAGTGGCCTTACGGGGTCTTCCTTCTACGAGCAGTACTTC. Encoded protein: CSASGLTGSSFYEQYF.

V gene TRBV5-4 combines with J gene TRBJ2-5; D perhaps matches TRBD1 (5 bases). The CDR3 spans 14 residues. Germline assignment: CDR1 SGHNT and CDR2 YYREEE (reference sequence). V was pared by 0 bases and J by 5 bases, with 11 bases between. The CDR3 DNA reads TGTGCCAGCAGCTTGGGGGGCGGAAGGGAGACCCAGTACTTC. This gives the protein CASSLGGGRETQYF.

The chain carries TRBV6-2 or TRBV6-3 and TRBJ2-7; TRBD2 matches at 12 bases. The CDR3 spans 15 residues. CDR1 and CDR2 (germline): MNHEY, SVGEGT. V shed 6 bases and J 2 bases; nucleotides not matched to a gene: 5. The CDR3 protein is CASSSGLAGPYEQYF. The CDR3 nucleotides are TGTGCCAGCAGCTCCGGACTAGCGGGGCCCTACGAGCAGTACTTC.

The table lists this clone with a count of one. The gene calls are TRBV11-3 and TRBJ2-1, with TRBD1 identical over 8 bases. Germline V gene sequence: CDR1 SGHNT, CDR2 YENEEA. The CDR3 is made up of 14 amino acids. After removal of 1 base from V and 8 bases from J, the junction contained 4 bases not matched to a gene. The CDR3 reads CASSLGTGHDEQFF. The CDR3 DNA sequence: TGTGCCAGCAGCTTAGGGACAGGGCACGATGAGCAGTTCTTC.

The CDR3 coding sequence is TGTGCCACCAGTGGCCCCACAACTAGCGGGAGATCGTTTTCCCATGAGCAGTTCTTC. This encodes CATSGPTTSGRSFSHEQFF. The genes are TRBV24-1 and TRBJ2-1, with TRBD2 identical over 11 bases. V shed 5 bases, J shed 8 bases, and the junction held 19 bases outside the gene matches. CDR1 is KGHDR and CDR2 is SFDVKD in the germline V gene. This CDR3 has 19 amino acids.

V gene TRBV10-3 combines with J gene TRBJ2-2; possible D gene TRBD2, 6 bases. CDR3 length: 15 amino acids. V lost 6 bases and J 0 bases, leaving 11 bases between the germline ends. Per the germline V gene, CDR1 is ENHRY and CDR2 is SYGVKD. This CDR3 is CAIRAGRTNTGELFF. CDR3 sequence (DNA): TGTGCCATCAGGGCGGGACGGACGAACACCGGGGAGCTGTTTTTT.

V gene TRBV10-3 combines with J gene TRBJ1-4, with 7 bases lining up with TRBD1. Germline loops: CDR1 ENHRY, CDR2 SYGVKD. After removal of 6 bases from V and 8 bases from J, the junction contained 12 bases not matched to a gene. This CDR3 contains 15 residues. The CDR3 spells CAISRGGGSWEKLFF. The CDR3 coding sequence is TGTGCCATCAGCCGAGGAGGGGGCTCCTGGGAAAAACTGTTTTTT.

This clone appeared a few times. V gene TRBV4-3 combines with J gene TRBJ2-1; the match to TRBD2 covers 8 bases. The V gene end was trimmed by 0 bases and the J gene end by 3 bases; junction bases not matched to a gene: 7. The CDR3 covers 17 residues. Germline loops: CDR1 LGHNA, CDR2 YSLEER. CDR3 loop: CASSQDSGAGGYNEQFF. The DNA for the CDR3 is TGCGCCAGCAGCCAAGATAGCGGGGCGGGAGGCTACAATGAGCAGTTCTTC.

This rearrangement joins TRBV19 to TRBJ2-5; 7 nucleotides align to TRBD1. There are 14 residues in the CDR3. V gave up 3 bases and J gave up 2 bases; unmatched junction bases: 3. Germline V gene data show CDR1 as LNHDA and CDR2 as SQIVND (reference sequence). The CDR3 sequence is CASSMGTEQETQYF. CDR3 DNA sequence: TGTGCCAGTAGTATGGGGACAGAGCAAGAGACCCAGTACTTC.

This chain links TRBV28 with TRBJ1-5; no firm D call. V lost 7 bases to trimming and J lost 3 bases, with 7 bases between them. The CDR3 consists of 12 residues. The germline V gene encodes CDR1 MDHEN and CDR2 SYDVKM. The CDR3 loop reads CASTELNQPQHF. The DNA of the CDR3 is TGTGCCAGCACCGAACTCAATCAGCCCCAGCATTTT.

CDR3 DNA sequence: TGCGCCAGCAGCTCCGCCGGGACTGATTATGGCTACACCTTC. It yields the protein CASSSAGTDYGYTF. This rearrangement joins TRBV5-1 to TRBJ1-2; possible D gene TRBD1, 5 bases. The germline V gene has CDR1 SGHRS and CDR2 YFSETQ. V was pared by 3 bases and J by 5 bases, with 14 bases between. This CDR3 comprises 14 residues.

The V gene is TRBV6-2 or TRBV6-3, the J gene TRBJ2-1, with 13 positions matching TRBD2. Germline trimming cut 2 bases from V and 6 bases from J; bases unmatched to any gene: 7. Germline V CDR1 and CDR2: MNHEY, SVGEGT. The CDR3 runs to 17 residues. In DNA form, the CDR3 reads TGTGCCAGCAGTTACGCCCGGGGACTAGCGGGGATCAATGAGCAGTTCTTC. It is translated as CASSYARGLAGINEQFF.

The chain has TRBV10-3 and TRBJ2-7; D is uncertain. This CDR3 is built from 11 residues. Per the germline V gene, CDR1 is ENHRY and CDR2 is SYGVKD. The V end was cut by 0 bases, the J end by 5 bases, with 2 bases between. The CDR3 bases are TGTGCCATCAGTGAGTCAGACGAGCAGTACTTC. It codes for CAISESDEQYF.

The sample holds one count of this clone. The chain carries TRBV3-1 (or the pseudogene TRBV3-2) and TRBJ1-6; 7 nucleotides match TRBD1. J was trimmed by 10 bases and V by 4 bases; bases with no gene match: 10. Germline V gives CDR1 LGHDT, CDR2 YNNKEL (reference sequence). CDR3 length: 15 amino acids. CDR3 in DNA: TGTGCCAGCAGCCCTTCCGACAGGGATGAGTCACCCCTCCACTTT. This gives the protein CASSPSDRDESPLHF.

This chain links TRBV29-1 with TRBJ1-2, with D possibly matching TRBD1 (6 bases). Per the germline V gene, CDR1 is SQVTM and CDR2 is ANQGSEA. V lost 0 bases and J 4 bases, leaving 9 bases between the germline ends. The CDR3 contains 13 residues. The CDR3 sequence: CSVEEGQLYGYTF. The DNA for the CDR3 is TGCAGCGTTGAAGAAGGACAGCTCTATGGCTACACCTTC. Full variable domain (rest looked up from reference TRBV29-1 and TRBJ1-2): SAVISQKPSRDICQRGTSLTIQCQVDSQVTMMFWYRQQPGQSLTLIATANQGSEATYESGFVIDKFPISRPNLTFSTLTVSNMSPEDSSIYLCSVEEGQLYGYTFGSGTRLTVV.

The chain is built from TRBV5-6 and TRBJ1-2; D not resolved. Deletions cut 3 bases from V and 2 bases from J, with 14 bases between. CDR1 is SGHDT, CDR2 YYEEEE, per germline. CDR3 length: 15 residues. In DNA form, the CDR3 reads TGTGCCAGCAGCTACGGAGGGCTAGCAAACTATGGCTACACCTTC. As protein: CASSYGGLANYGYTF.

The V and J genes are TRBV6-2 or TRBV6-3 and TRBJ2-2; maybe TRBD2 (5 bases). This CDR3 has 16 residues. CDR1 and CDR2 (germline): MNHEY, SVGEGT. The V gene lost 3 bases and the J gene lost 3 bases, with 14 bases spanning the gap. CDR3: CASSYTRTKYTGELFF. The CDR3 DNA reads TGTGCCAGCAGTTATACTAGGACGAAGTACACCGGGGAGCTGTTTTTT.

The chain uses TRBV15 and TRBJ2-1, with 9 bases matching TRBD1. J gave up 4 bases and V 3 bases, and 7 bases lay outside the gene matches. Per the germline V gene, CDR1 is LNHNV and CDR2 is YYDKDF (reference sequence). This CDR3 has 16 amino acids. This chain's CDR3 is CATSSLQGQGYNEQFF. The CDR3, as DNA: TGTGCCACCAGCAGTCTCCAGGGACAGGGTTACAATGAGCAGTTCTTC. The entire variable domain, with the rest obtained from reference TRBV15 and TRBJ2-1, is as follows: DAMVIQNPRYQVTQFGKPVTLSCSQTLNHNVMYWYQQKSSQAPKLLFHYYDKDFNNEADTPDNFQSRRPNTSFCFLDIRSPGLGDTAMYLCATSSLQGQGYNEQFFGPGTRLTVL.

V is TRBV28 and J is TRBJ2-1; TRBD1 might be the D (6 bases). V shed 3 bases and J shed 4 bases, with 10 bases lying between them. Germline assignment: CDR1 MDHEN and CDR2 SYDVKM. The CDR3 runs 14 residues. In DNA, the CDR3 is TGTGCCAGCAGTTTCAGGGGTTTGTACAATGAGCAGTTCTTC. Translation: CASSFRGLYNEQFF.

V and J are TRBV5-4 and TRBJ2-2; TRBD2 matches 14 bases. CDR3 length: 18 amino acids. In germline, CDR1 is SGHNT, CDR2 YYREEE (reference sequence). Unmatched junction bases numbered 8, after V lost 3 bases and J lost 4 bases. CDR3 nucleotides: TGTGCCAGCAGCTCCGGGGGACTAGCGGGAGTAGGCACCGGGGAGCTGTTTTTT. Protein product: CASSSGGLAGVGTGELFF.

This clone was picked up one time. The CDR3 nucleotides are TGTGCCAGCAGTGAAGCAAGCGGTCGGGGCTCAGGCTACACCTTC. It is translated as CASSEASGRGSGYTF. The rearrangement uses TRBV6-1 and TRBJ1-2, with D possibly being TRBD1 (5 bases). The ends were cut back, 0 bases at V and 8 bases at J, with 16 bases in the middle. CDR3 size: 15 residues. The germline V gene has CDR1 MNHNS and CDR2 SASEGT.

The V call is TRBV5-4, the J call TRBJ1-6; D may be TRBD1 (5 bases). Trimming removed 1 base at V and 0 bases at J, with 8 bases between. Germline-derived CDR1 and CDR2 are SGHNT and YYREEE (reference sequence). The CDR3 is made up of 16 amino acids. CDR3 in amino acids: CASSLPGSSYNSPLHF. The CDR3 DNA follows: TGTGCCAGCAGCTTGCCAGGGAGCTCCTATAATTCACCCCTCCACTTT.

This chain links TRBV7-9 with TRBJ2-1; no definite D call. The V gene lost 1 base and the J gene lost 7 bases, with 11 bases spanning the gap. Germline-derived CDR1 and CDR2 are SEHNR and FQNEAQ (reference sequence). The CDR3 is 14 residues long. The CDR3: CASSLGYKENEQFF. DNA for the CDR3: TGTGCCAGCAGCTTAGGTTATAAAGAGAATGAGCAGTTCTTC.

The rearrangement joins TRBV2 to TRBJ2-1, with D unclear. V gave up 4 bases and J gave up 2 bases, with 12 bases separating them. CDR1 is SNHLY, CDR2 FYNNEI, per germline. The length of the CDR3 is 15 residues. The CDR3 spells CASSVSQWPYNEQFF. As DNA, the CDR3 is TGTGCCAGCAGTGTCAGTCAATGGCCCTACAATGAGCAGTTCTTC.

This chain uses TRBV27 with TRBJ2-1; 11 bases agree with TRBD2. V gave up 5 bases and J gave up 0 bases; unmatched junction bases: 15. From germline, CDR1 is MNHEY and CDR2 SMNVEV (reference sequence). The CDR3 totals 20 residues. The CDR3 spells CASSGSPTSGRPHSYNEQFF. As DNA, the CDR3 is TGTGCCAGCAGTGGATCGCCCACTAGCGGGAGACCCCACTCCTACAATGAGCAGTTCTTC.

This clone was recorded only once. This rearrangement joins TRBV7-3 to TRBJ1-2; no firm D call. Germline V gives CDR1 SGHTA, CDR2 FQGTGA. V lost 4 bases and J lost 2, with 14 bases in between. The CDR3 contains 15 residues. The CDR3 DNA is TGTGCCAGCAGCTCCCGGGGAGGGCCCAACTATGGCTACACCTTC. Translated, it gives CASSSRGGPNYGYTF. Based on the CDR3 plus reference TRBV7-3 and TRBJ1-2, the full variable domain is GAGVSQTPSNKVTEKGKYVELRCDPISGHTALYWYRQSLGQGPEFLIYFQGTGAADDSGLPNDRFFAVRPEGSVSTLKIQRTERGDSAVYLCASSSRGGPNYGYTFGSGTRLTVV.

The genes are TRBV5-1 and TRBJ2-3, with 8 bases fitting TRBD2. CDR3 size: 15 residues. The V gene's germline CDR1 is SGHRS and CDR2 YFSETQ. With 0 bases clipped from V and 4 bases from J, the junction kept 4 bases outside the gene matches. In DNA, the CDR3 is TGCGCCAGCAGCTTGGACGGGAGGGCCTCAGATACGCAGTATTTT. Its protein product is CASSLDGRASDTQYF.

This CDR3 is CASSAIADVSNEQFF. In DNA, the CDR3 is TGCGCCAGCAGCGCAATAGCGGACGTTTCGAATGAGCAGTTCTTC. The rearrangement uses TRBV5-1 and TRBJ2-1; a possible D gene is TRBD2 (6 bases). CDR1 and CDR2 (germline): SGHRS, YFSETQ. V lost 4 bases and J lost 7, with 18 bases in between. The CDR3 has 15 residues.